Following are 30 T cell receptor beta chains from one sample sequenced in a study of a mutant IDH1 vaccine in newly diagnosed glioma. The antigens of these receptors remain unknown. Described time point: week 35, safety follow-up. What each vaccine dose contained was 300 ug of mutant IDH1 20-mer peptide, accompanied by topical imiquimod. Generated by immunoSEQ multiplex PCR, the TCRdb table keeps only in-frame clones and is missing some. This sample yields about 32,000 clones, of which around 73% are seen a single time; roughly 10% belongs to the top ten. Sequences were derived from PBMCs, sampled from a glioma patient whose treatment included an IDH1 peptide vaccine. These receptors all stem from a woman aged 35 to 49 with glioma.

This chain uses TRBV9 with TRBJ2-2; no definite D call. The germline gives CDR1 SGDLS, CDR2 YYNGEE. Trimming removed 0 bases from V and 6 bases from J, with 9 bases in between. This CDR3 has 14 amino acids. CDR3 nucleotide sequence: TGTGCCAGCAGCGTAGGGGGTTACGCCGGGGAGCTGTTTTTT. Amino acids: CASSVGGYAGELFF.

The chain is built from TRBV10-1 and TRBJ1-5, with D maybe TRBD1 (5 bases). V shed 3 bases and J shed 0 bases, with 15 bases lying between them. Germline V gives CDR1 WNHNN, CDR2 SYGVQD (reference sequence). This CDR3 is built from 17 residues. The CDR3 DNA reads TGCGCCAGCAGTGACGGCAGGGATATGTTTAGCAATCAGCCCCAGCATTTT. Protein: CASSDGRDMFSNQPQHF.

The V call is TRBV30, the J call TRBJ1-3; D is unresolved. Trimming pared 8 bases from V and 2 bases from J, leaving 13 bases between. The CDR3 has 13 residues. Germline V gene sequence: CDR1 GTSNPN, CDR2 SVGIG (reference sequence). In DNA, the CDR3 is TGTGCCGAAACTCCAAAGGCTGGAAACACCATATATTTT. Translating gives CAETPKAGNTIYF.

J is TRBJ2-5 and V is TRBV29-1; D remains unclear. V was shortened by 6 bases and J by 3 bases, with 14 bases between the two germline ends. Germline V gene sequence: CDR1 SQVTM, CDR2 ANQGSEA. The CDR3 consists of 13 residues. This CDR3 is CSVSLLHKETQYF. The CDR3 coding sequence is TGCAGCGTCTCCCTTCTTCATAAAGAGACCCAGTACTTC.

This clone was counted a few times. This sequence joins TRBV2 and TRBJ1-1; TRBD1 agrees at 8 bases. The CDR3 has 13 amino acids. V shed 7 bases, J shed 1 base, and the junction held 2 bases outside the gene matches. Germline-derived CDR1 and CDR2 are SNHLY and FYNNEI. CDR3 sequence reads: CASIGTGNTEAFF. The CDR3, as DNA: TGTGCCAGCATTGGGACAGGGAACACTGAAGCTTTCTTT.

This clone was recorded a few times. As DNA, the CDR3 is TGTGCCAGCAGCTCCGGACGGGAGAACACCGGGGAGCTGTTTTTT. Amino acids: CASSSGRENTGELFF. The V gene is TRBV5-4, the J gene TRBJ2-2; TRBD2 might be the D (5 bases). Germline V gene data show CDR1 as SGHNT and CDR2 as YYREEE (reference sequence). CDR3 length equals 15 residues. V was trimmed by 3 bases and J by 1 base, leaving 10 bases between them.

This clone was seen a handful of times. V is TRBV7-9 and J is TRBJ2-7; D tentatively fits TRBD1 or TRBD2 (6 bases each). This CDR3 region has 13 residues. V lost 5 bases and J lost 6, with 14 bases in between. In germline, CDR1 is SEHNR, CDR2 FQNEAQ (reference sequence). The CDR3 reads CASSVRGEGEQYF. The DNA of the CDR3 is TGTGCCAGCAGCGTTAGGGGGGAAGGCGAGCAGTACTTC.

The chain carries TRBV12-5 and TRBJ1-4, with D possibly TRBD1 on 6 matching bases. With 0 bases removed from V and 8 bases from J, the gap between germline ends came to 19 bases. CDR1 is LGHNT and CDR2 is FRNRAP in the germline V gene. This CDR3 spans 17 amino acids. CDR3 protein: CASGLVTLPGAQEKLFF. As DNA, the CDR3 is TGTGCTAGTGGTTTGGTAACCCTCCCGGGGGCGCAGGAAAAACTGTTTTTT.

This clone was seen a handful of times. The V call is TRBV29-1, the J call TRBJ1-1; 7 bases line up with TRBD1. The trim removed 6 bases at V and 4 bases at J, leaving 11 bases unmatched. Germline CDR1 is SQVTM and CDR2 is ANQGSEA. This CDR3 region has 14 residues. CDR3 DNA: TGCAGCGTACCGGGACAGCCGTTCGGCACTGAAGCTTTCTTT. Translation: CSVPGQPFGTEAFF.

This sequence joins TRBV5-4 and TRBJ2-4, with D perhaps TRBD2 (6 bases). The CDR3 contains 13 residues. CDR1 SGHNT and CDR2 YYREEE come from the germline V gene (reference sequence). V dropped 0 bases and J dropped 6 bases, with 7 bases sitting between them. CDR3 region: CASSLGLGNIQYF. CDR3 sequence (DNA): TGTGCCAGCAGCTTGGGACTAGGAAACATTCAGTACTTC.

This clone showed up just once. The chain combines TRBV27 with TRBJ2-7, with D maybe TRBD1 (6 bases). Germline CDR1 MNHEY, CDR2 SMNVEV (reference sequence). The CDR3 sequence is 13 residues long. Trimming left V 6 bases short and J 4 bases short, with 13 bases between. The CDR3 DNA sequence: TGTGCCAGCAGCTACAGGGTTGCATACGAGCAGTACTTC. Translating gives CASSYRVAYEQYF.

The genes are TRBV25-1 and TRBJ1-2, with TRBD1 matching over 10 bases. The V gene's germline CDR1 is MGHDK and CDR2 SYGVNS. This CDR3 has 16 amino acids. V gave up 3 bases and J gave up 8 bases; unmatched junction bases: 12. The CDR3 reads CASSDGTGEGAGGYTF. The DNA for the CDR3 is TGTGCCAGCAGTGACGGGACAGGGGAGGGAGCGGGAGGCTACACCTTC.

A few counts support this clone. The chain is built from TRBV19 and TRBJ1-5; D remains ambiguous. V dropped 6 bases and J dropped 5 bases, with 14 bases sitting between them. This CDR3 comprises 14 residues. From germline, CDR1 is LNHDA and CDR2 SQIVND (reference sequence). CDR3 protein: CASRDSDGYQPQHF. CDR3 bases: TGTGCCAGTAGAGATTCGGACGGATATCAGCCCCAGCATTTT. Complete variable domain (other parts from reference TRBV19 and TRBJ1-5): DGGITQSPKYLFRKEGQNVTLSCEQNLNHDAMYWYRQDPGQGLRLIYYSQIVNDFQKGDIAEGYSVSREKKESFPLTVTSAQKNPTAFYLCASRDSDGYQPQHFGDGTRLSIL.

V gene TRBV5-1 combines with J gene TRBJ1-2; D is possibly TRBD1 (6 bases). V lost 2 bases and J lost 5, with 10 bases in between. CDR1 is SGHRS, CDR2 YFSETQ, per germline. The CDR3 totals 13 residues. CDR3 protein: CASSLPTGYGYTF. The CDR3 DNA sequence: TGCGCCAGCAGCTTACCTACAGGGTATGGCTACACCTTC. Based on the CDR3 plus reference TRBV5-1 and TRBJ1-2, the full variable domain is KAGVTQTPRYLIKTRGQQVTLSCSPISGHRSVSWYQQTPGQGLQFLFEYFSETQRNKGNFPGRFSGRQFSNSRSEMNVSTLELGDSALYLCASSLPTGYGYTFGSGTRLTVV.

This clone turned up a few times. V usage is TRBV2 and J usage is TRBJ2-5; possibly TRBD1 for D (6 bases). Judging by the DNA end, TRBJ2-7 fits better; the J call may be wrong. Looked up from germline, CDR1 is SNHLY and CDR2 is FYNNEI. The CDR3 consists of 13 residues. The CDR3 protein is CASSQGFAYEQYF. CDR3 in DNA: TGTGCCAGCAGTCAGGGGTTCGCCTACGAGCAGTACTTC.

This clone was detected a few times. The J gene is TRBJ1-5, the V gene TRBV10-3, with TRBD1 as a possible D gene (5 bases). Germline lookup yields CDR1 ENHRY and CDR2 SYGVKD. V was pared by 2 bases and J by 5 bases, with 13 bases between. The CDR3 is made up of 15 amino acids. CDR3: CAISERRGPDQPQHF. Written as DNA, the CDR3 is TGTGCCATCAGTGAGAGACGGGGCCCTGATCAGCCCCAGCATTTT.

The rearrangement joins TRBV30 to TRBJ2-7; no clear D gene. V was clipped by 3 bases and J by 1 base, with 7 bases between them. The germline V gene has CDR1 GTSNPN and CDR2 SVGIG (reference sequence). The CDR3 spans 12 residues. CDR3 residues: CAWRSISYEQYF. DNA for the CDR3: TGTGCCTGGAGGTCCATTTCCTACGAGCAGTACTTC.

The CDR3 bases are TGCGCCAGCAGTGAGGCAGGGGATAATTCACCCCTCCACTTT. The encoded protein is CASSEAGDNSPLHF. This chain uses TRBV10-1 with TRBJ1-6, with D maybe TRBD1 (6 bases). The length of the CDR3 is 14 residues. V was trimmed by 2 bases and J by 5 bases, leaving 7 bases between them. Germline CDR1 WNHNN, CDR2 SYGVQD (reference sequence).

The chain recombines TRBV7-9 with TRBJ2-2; possibly TRBD2 for D (5 bases). The CDR3 loop spans 14 amino acids. V gave up 1 base and J gave up 5 bases, with 8 bases separating them. CDR1 and CDR2 from the germline V gene are SEHNR and FQNEAQ (reference sequence). The CDR3 is CASSLVPGTGELFF. For the CDR3, the DNA is TGTGCCAGCAGCTTAGTCCCGGGGACCGGGGAGCTGTTTTTT.

This clone turned up a few times. The chain couples TRBV6-1 to TRBJ2-4; a possible D gene is TRBD1 (6 bases). The germline V gene encodes CDR1 MNHNS and CDR2 SASEGT. The CDR3 consists of 14 residues. V was clipped by 6 bases and J by 6 bases, with 15 bases between them. The CDR3, as DNA: TGTGCCAGCAGGTCAGGGGATTACGGAAACATTCAGTACTTC. Its translation is CASRSGDYGNIQYF.

The CDR3 DNA is TGTGCCAGCAGTTCTTCTGTCGTACAAGGGAACGAGCAGTACTTC. Translation gives CASSSSVVQGNEQYF. The chain recombines TRBV6-6 with TRBJ2-7, with D hard to call. CDR3 size: 15 residues. Trimming stripped 4 bases from V and 5 bases from J, with 18 bases between. Germline CDR1 and CDR2: MNHNY and SVGAGI (reference sequence).

This clone was detected only a few times. The gene calls are TRBV5-4 and TRBJ1-5, with D unclear. From germline, CDR1 is SGHNT and CDR2 YYREEE (reference sequence). The CDR3 is made up of 14 amino acids. The ends were cut back, 4 bases at V and 0 bases at J, with 8 bases in the middle. Here the CDR3 reads CASSRWGSNQPQHF. CDR3 nucleotide sequence: TGTGCCAGCAGCCGGTGGGGTAGCAATCAGCCCCAGCATTTT.

This chain uses TRBV7-9 with TRBJ1-2; 7 positions agree with TRBD1. Germline V CDR1 and CDR2: SEHNR, FQNEAQ (reference sequence). With 4 bases clipped from V and 2 bases from J, the junction kept 10 bases outside the gene matches. The CDR3 contains 16 residues. For the CDR3, the DNA is TGTGCCAGCAGCTCACCTAACAGGGGCCGGAACTATGGCTACACCTTC. Protein: CASSSPNRGRNYGYTF.

This clone was seen a single time. The chain uses TRBV6-1 and TRBJ2-1; D unclear. Trimming shortened V by 4 bases and J by 5 bases, and 9 bases separated the two germline ends. From germline, CDR1 is MNHNS and CDR2 SASEGT. This CDR3 spans 13 amino acids. CDR3 region: CASSGRTDNEQFF. CDR3 nucleotides: TGTGCCAGCAGTGGGCGGACCGACAATGAGCAGTTCTTC.

This chain uses TRBV9 with TRBJ2-7; a possible D gene is TRBD1 (5 bases). The V end was cut by 0 bases, the J end by 2 bases, with 9 bases between. Per the germline V gene, CDR1 is SGDLS and CDR2 is YYNGEE. The CDR3 is 14 residues long. The CDR3 nucleotides are TGTGCCAGCAGCGTAGAAAGGGGCCCCTACGAGCAGTACTTC. It codes for CASSVERGPYEQYF. Full variable domain (rest looked up from reference TRBV9 and TRBJ2-7): DSGVTQTPKHLITATGQRVTLRCSPRSGDLSVYWYQQSLDQGLQFLIQYYNGEERAKGNILERFSAQQFPDLHSELNLSSLELGDSALYFCASSVERGPYEQYFGPGTRLTVT.

The rearrangement uses TRBV6-1 and TRBJ1-1; the match to TRBD1 covers 9 bases. The CDR3 length is 14 residues. Germline V gene data show CDR1 as MNHNS and CDR2 as SASEGT. Losses at the gene ends were 2 bases for V and 7 bases for J; bases not matched to a gene: 5. CDR3 coding DNA: TGTGCCAGCAGTGAATTTACAGGGGGCCTTGAAGCTTTCTTT. Translating gives CASSEFTGGLEAFF.

There are a few counts of this clone. The rearrangement links TRBV29-1 to TRBJ2-1, with TRBD1 matching 7 bases. Trimming removed 4 bases from V and 7 bases from J; junction bases left unmatched: 7. CDR1 is SQVTM, CDR2 ANQGSEA, per germline. The CDR3 loop spans 13 amino acids. The CDR3: CSVATGKRNEQFF. The CDR3 nucleotides read TGCAGCGTTGCGACAGGGAAAAGGAATGAGCAGTTCTTC.

This clone was seen more than once but under ten times. V usage is TRBV5-1 and J usage is TRBJ2-2, with 7 bases aligning to TRBD2. V dropped 0 bases and J dropped 6; count of bases not matched to a gene: 14. Germline V gene data show CDR1 as SGHRS and CDR2 as YFSETQ. This CDR3 region has 18 residues. CDR3 in amino acids: CASSLGGVTGGVSGELFF. The CDR3 DNA reads TGCGCCAGCAGCTTGGGGGGAGTGACGGGAGGAGTCTCCGGGGAGCTGTTTTTT.

The chain's CDR3 is CASSDPRQRQETQYF. The CDR3 DNA is TGTGCCAGCAGTGACCCCCGGCAGAGACAAGAGACCCAGTACTTC. The chain uses TRBV6-4 and TRBJ2-5; D ambiguous. The germline V gene encodes CDR1 MRHNA and CDR2 SNTAGT. V was cut by 2 bases and J by 2 bases, with 12 bases left in between. The CDR3 has 15 amino acids.

The chain links TRBV5-4 to TRBJ2-3; TRBD2 matches at 12 bases. Germline V CDR1 and CDR2: SGHNT, YYREEE (reference sequence). This CDR3 contains 14 residues. V was clipped by 3 bases and J by 8 bases; unmatched bases: 4. In DNA, the CDR3 is TGTGCCAGCAGCTCCACTAGCGGGGGGAGTACGCAGTATTTT. This translates into CASSSTSGGSTQYF.